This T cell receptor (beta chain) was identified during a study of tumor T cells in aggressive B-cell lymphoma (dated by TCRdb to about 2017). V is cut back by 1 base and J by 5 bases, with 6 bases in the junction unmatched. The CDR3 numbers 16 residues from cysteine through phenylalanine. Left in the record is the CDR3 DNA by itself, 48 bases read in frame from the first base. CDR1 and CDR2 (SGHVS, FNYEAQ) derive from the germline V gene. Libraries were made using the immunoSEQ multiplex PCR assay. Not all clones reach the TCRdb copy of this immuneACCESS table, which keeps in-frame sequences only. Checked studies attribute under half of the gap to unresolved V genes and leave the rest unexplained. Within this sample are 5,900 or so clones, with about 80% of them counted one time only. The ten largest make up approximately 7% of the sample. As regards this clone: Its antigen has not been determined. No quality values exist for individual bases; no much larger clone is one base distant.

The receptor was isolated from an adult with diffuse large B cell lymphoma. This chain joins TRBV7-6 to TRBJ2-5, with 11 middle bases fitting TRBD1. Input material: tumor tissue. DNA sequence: TGTGCCAGCAGCTTAGGCCGGACAGGGGGCTCTGAGACCCAGTACTTC. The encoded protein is CASSLGRTGGSETQYF.